Below, one TCR beta chain is given with its context. Its antigen is unknown. These data come from a study of cytomegalovirus exposure and HLA in healthy donors (dated by TCRdb to the late 2010s). Regarding the study in general: An earlier analysis of 587 of the donors reported about 280 Gb of sequence data and some 110 million unique TCR beta sequences obtained from some 170 million T cells. The T cell repertoires of some 700 subjects were profiled by immunosequencing and related to cytomegalovirus serostatus. Both class I and class II loci were covered by HLA typing, at four-digit resolution. Roughly 320 gigabases of sequencing data and 70 million to 100 million unique TCR sequences made up an early release that covered several hundred HLA-typed donors. Typing coverage varied by locus: about 629-640 donors for A, B, C, DRB1 and DQB1; under 550 for DQA1; some 610 for DPA1; around 490 for DPB1. Donor age, sex, ethnicity and CMV serostatus were collected together with the repertoire data. On average, approximately 250,000 unique TCR beta nucleotide sequences were sequenced per donor among some 430 genotyped donors of the cohort, with around 19% of those sequences being non-productive. Four to six DR-DQ haplotypes were handled as single units for association and clustering, since linkage in the cohort was strong. The study combined high-throughput TCR immunosequencing, statistical association of individual TCRs with disease status, and machine learning to predict cytomegalovirus infection status. Genome-wide SNP genotypes for about 65% of the roughly 700 donors were used in a later genetic analysis, which treated that subset as a discovery cohort. An earlier analysis of 587 of the donors used high-throughput TCR beta sequencing to judge whether each TCR beta V gene segment behaved as functional or pseudogenic. A later analysis re-examined previously published TCR beta repertoires from 500 to 700 donors and added high-resolution HLA genotyping to investigate patterns of TCR occurrence. All discovery cohort repertoires had been generated on a single sequencing platform. A separate validation cohort of roughly 110 different subjects was used in addition to the 666-subject first cohort. Of the 300 to 500 genotyped donors, 80% to 90% were placed in the genetic ancestry cluster associated with self-reported Caucasian donors. The study was designed to test whether signatures of past pathogen exposure could be identified by cataloging public T cell receptors. Rather than drawing on any new phenotypic data, the later analysis identified candidate immune exposures from TCR beta sequences and the way those sequences occurred across donors.

The research as a whole found: Only TCR beta chains were sequenced in this cohort, and the absence of alpha or paired-chain data limited detectable features. Compared with the roughly 670-donor mean, donors in an Asian-associated ancestry cluster had fewer N-insertions in productive TCRs, according to a later genetic analysis. Strong co-occurrence of HLA alleles, especially DR and DQ, made assigning TCR associations to individual alleles difficult. In an earlier analysis of about 540 of the donors, most TCR beta V segments were observed in productive rearrangements about 87% or about 30% of the time, broadly matching IMGT annotations. A later analysis found that TCR association rates varied across HLA loci, with DRB1 alleles showing the most associated TCRs and HLA-C alleles the fewest. A further reported finding was that TCR beta sequences accurately predicted the HLA-A and HLA-B alleles for most subjects in the first cohort. The classifier was reported to diagnose cytomegalovirus status with high specificity and sensitivity in both the original cohort and the validation cohort. The study listed 170 or so TCR beta chains as associated with cytomegalovirus. Compared with equally common non-associated chains, HLA-associated TCR beta chains in a later analysis were more clonally expanded and had lower generation probabilities. Specific HLA alleles were associated with 15,000 to 20,000 TCR beta sequences at a false discovery rate of 0.05 in a later analysis. Some IMGT-functional V segments, including TRBV6-2 and TRBV6-3, could not be told apart with the 87-base-pair reads, so those segments were excluded. According to a later analysis, parvovirus B19, influenza, CMV and Epstein-Barr virus appeared linked to several top co-occurrence clusters. In vitro tests confirmed that a few of the cytomegalovirus-associated TCR beta chains recognize cytomegalovirus antigens. According to the authors, the approach could potentially be generalized to other disease states and immunological phenotypes. Roughly uniform sequencing depth across donors was assumed in presence/absence analyses, although this assumption may not hold. A cluster of highly shared sequence variants was judged likely to represent a technical artifact of the sequencing pipeline. Because HLA typing was missing for some donors at each locus, association tests included only the typed subset. A later genetic analysis associated a missense DCLRE1C variant with V-gene and J-gene trimming of TCR beta chains, and an independent cohort replicated the association. While some public TCRs were present in many individuals, most TCR sequences turned up only very rarely across donors. Correlated functional status among segregating V segments might be attributable to linkage disequilibrium, but an unknown experimental factor could not be ruled out. Most CMV-associated TCR beta chains appeared to be HLA-restricted in a later analysis, and the HLA associations seemed to be driven largely by CMV exposure. Because counts were too low, 15 to 20 rarely observed V segments, including chromosome 9 orphons, were excluded from the earlier analysis of 587 of the donors. The only immune exposure information available for the cohort was CMV serostatus.

Receptors were amplified or captured by the immunoSEQ multiplex PCR assay. For the multiplex PCR, a mixture combining 60 forward primers for TCR Vbeta segments and 13 reverse primers for TCR Jbeta segments was used. The CDR3 region of rearranged TCR beta genes was amplified from genomic DNA with a multiplex PCR assay. The amplified TCR beta libraries were sequenced on the Illumina HiSeq System as 87-base-pair reads. Processing in the source paper ran as follows. A later analysis counted approximately 84 million unique TCR beta chains across the 600 to 850 repertoires, and some 11 million of these chains were shared by at least two donors. To remove PCR and sequencing errors, raw reads were error-corrected and collapsed into unique sequences using a nearest-neighbor algorithm that merged closely related sequences. To assign V, D and J gene segments, CDR3 sequences were aligned to IMGT reference sequences. For a sequence to be retained, a match of at least six nucleotides to both a V gene segment and a J gene segment was required. Rearrangements were classified as productive when the CDR3 lacked stop codons and remained in frame with V and J, and all other rearrangements were classified as non-productive. CDR3 was defined according to IMGT convention as the region running from the second conserved V-encoded cysteine to the conserved J-encoded phenylalanine. In an earlier analysis of 550 to 650 of the donors, sequences lacking an unambiguous match to a single V gene segment were excluded. In an earlier analysis of a few hundred of the donors, a V segment was called functional when productive rearrangements were above 56.7%, and segregating when the standard deviation between donors exceeded 5%. A statistical classification framework was developed to diagnose cytomegalovirus status using the catalog of TCR beta chain sequences. V and J gene assignment, in a later analysis, came from comparing TCR nucleotide sequences with IMGT/GENE-DB human TR gene sequences. In a later analysis, CDR3 sequences and most-parsimonious VDJ recombination scenarios were assigned using the TCRdist pipeline. In a later analysis, each TCR beta chain was defined by its CDR3 amino acid sequence together with its V-gene family, and reads lacking a unique V-gene family were excluded. To address suspected cross-contamination and a sequencing artifact, a later analysis removed 592 highly shared, low-generation-probability nucleotide sequences. In a later analysis, a clonal expansion index for each public chain was calculated from normalized within-repertoire ranks of inferred template counts. Generation probabilities in a later analysis came from a VDJ recombination model fitted to out-of-frame rearrangements, and those results were checked against IGoR. In a later analysis, hypergeometric tests were used to score TCR-TCR, TCR-HLA and TCR-CMV co-occurrence, with a repertoire-size bias correction applied to TCR pairs. In a later analysis, false discovery rates were estimated by permuting HLA or CMV assignments 20 times. In a later analysis, co-occurring TCRs were grouped using DBSCAN, with TCRdist sequence similarity added in when clustering inside HLA-allele-positive subsets. Repertoires with fewer than 30,000 or more than 120,000 public chains were left out of co-occurrence clustering, as were five repertoires with anomalous nucleotide sharing. TCRdb retrieved this table from immuneACCESS and kept in-frame rearrangements only. Not all clones are present; in checked studies, unresolved V genes account for under half, and no reason is known for the remainder. The V and J calls and the clone size are those of that table, but D and trimming were determined from the DNA. The table for this sample lists over 100,000 clones. Over 1.5% of the sample is held by the ten biggest clonotypes.

Spanning cysteine to phenylalanine, the CDR3 consists of 12 amino acids. The CDR3 DNA has 36 bases and is translated from base 1. Per the germline V gene, SGHNT is the CDR1 and YENEEA is the CDR2. The V and J ends are trimmed by 7 bases and 1 base, leaving 5 bases between them. In total, about 650 healthy bone marrow donors made up the cohort. At the time of sampling, all cohort members were nominally healthy, though unrecorded immune exposures were likely present. The donor was CMV seronegative and belonged to the group of over 300 seronegative cohort members. Each donor provided a peripheral blood sample, and peripheral blood mononuclear cells were used for TCR beta sequencing. The Qiagen DNeasy Blood Extraction Kit was used to extract genomic DNA from the blood cell samples.

Sequencing was performed on PBMCs. The chain was built from TRBV11-3 and TRBJ1-3; a tentative D call is TRBD1 (5 bases match). This TCR came from a man aged 18 to 29 in good health and CMV-seronegative. The nucleotides are TGTGCCAGCACAGGGTCTGGAAACACCATATATTTT. This yields the protein CASTGSGNTIYF.